This T cell receptor beta chain was obtained from a study of T cell responses to AZD1222 COVID-19 vaccine (dated by TCRdb to about 2021). With regard to the full study: TCR sequencing was performed for 230 to 250 trial participants, of whom approximately 200 were given two doses of AZD1222 and approximately 26 were given two doses of MenACWY control vaccine. Trial participants were enrolled by age into subgroups of 18-55, 56-69 and 70-plus years, and around 140, 26 and 57 TCR-sequenced participants, respectively, were included in these subgroups. General findings and caveats noted by the study authors: Reportedly, almost half of the unique spike-specific TCRs recognized epitopes lying outside the regions that are mutated in the B.1.351 and B.1.1.7 variants. After two AZD1222 doses, spike-specific TCR breadth and depth were significantly higher than at day 0 and than in MenACWY recipients. Because no day 14 peak-response samples were available, the repertoires could be characterized only after the peak T cell response. The vaccine-associated CD4 TCRs covered the entire spike protein, and the dominant responses fell in regions 160-218 and 743-854. Most participants were white British and females outnumbered males, and the authors suggested that clonal diversity may have been underestimated. The 56-69-year group was small, and its depth increase did not reach significance, likely because of low power. Conclusions about previously exposed vaccinees are limited, since just five or six AZD1222 recipients were seropositive for SARS-CoV-2 at baseline.

Remarks on this clone: Its target antigen remains unknown. No qualities accompany the bases; no much larger clone lies one base away.

Taken with the paper, the label for time point translates to: about 28 days (+/-7) after the second vaccine dose. AZD1222 recipients whose second dose came at about 4 weeks and those whose second dose came at about 12 weeks were combined into one group, since spike-specific TCR depth and breadth did not differ between the two schedules. Samples from vaccinated people were obtained from the UK trials COV001 and COV002, which included a single-blind randomized controlled phase 2/3 trial of AZD1222 (ChAdOx1 nCoV-19) in healthy adults. For TCRbeta chain sequencing, PBMC samples were collected from trial participants at day 0 and at day 28 after the second dose. The CDR3 regions of human TCRbeta chains were analyzed by immunosequencing. The authors processed their data as follows. TCRs in the repertoires were matched against a reference library of SARS-CoV-2-specific TCRs that had been generated with the MIRA antigen-specificity platform. Breadth meant the fraction of unique TCRs that were SARS-CoV-2-associated, whereas depth meant the fraction of total T cells that were SARS-CoV-2-associated. Using the MIRA data, every spike-specific TCR was mapped to the spike region that the TCR reacted to and assigned to either a CD4 or a CD8 class. Log10-transformed breadth and depth values were compared by one-way ANOVA with Sidak's multiple comparisons tests. TCRdb provides this immuneACCESS table in a form limited to in-frame rearrangements. Some clones are lacking; in checked studies, under half of them reflect an unresolved V gene, and why the rest are absent is not known. V, J and clone size reflect that table, while D and trimming were determined from the DNA. The sample table holds around 150,000 clones, of which 80% to 95% were seen once. Jointly, the top ten make up 3.6% of the sample.

V is reduced by 1 base and J by 0 bases, leaving a spacing of 10 bases between them. The germline V gene gives CDR1 as SGHVS and CDR2 as FNYEAQ. From its cysteine to its phenylalanine, the CDR3 spans 16 amino acids. The only DNA kept is the CDR3, 48 bases in frame from the first base. Rearrangement joined TRBV7-6 to TRBJ1-3, with the D gene too uncertain to name. Material: peripheral blood, obtained 28 days after the second AZD1222 dose. This clonotype originated in an adult who received the AZD1222 COVID-19 vaccine. The CDR3 protein sequence reads: CASSLGRRLSGNTIYF. DNA sequence: TGTGCCAGCAGCTTAGGCAGGCGCCTCTCTGGAAACACCATATATTTT.